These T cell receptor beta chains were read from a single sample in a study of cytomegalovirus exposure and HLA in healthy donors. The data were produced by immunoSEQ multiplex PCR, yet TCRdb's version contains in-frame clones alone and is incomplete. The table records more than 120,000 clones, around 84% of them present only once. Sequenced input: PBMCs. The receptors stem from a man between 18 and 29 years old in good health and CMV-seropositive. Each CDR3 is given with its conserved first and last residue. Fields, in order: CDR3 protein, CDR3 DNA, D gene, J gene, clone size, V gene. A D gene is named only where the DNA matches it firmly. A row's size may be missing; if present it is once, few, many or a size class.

CASSFWTSNEQFF TGTGCCAGCAGCTTCTGGACTAGCAATGAGCAGTTCTTC TRBD2 TRBJ2-1 NA TRBV7-8
CASSLVQDNSPLHF TGTGCCAGCAGCTTAGTACAGGATAATTCACCCCTCCACTTT NA TRBJ1-6 once TRBV11-3
CARGQGRPHEQYF TGCGCCAGGGGACAGGGAAGACCCCACGAGCAGTACTTC TRBD1 TRBJ2-7 NA TRBV5-1
CASSPGAGRGLNTEAFF TGTGCCAGCAGCCCGGGGGCAGGGAGGGGGTTGAACACTGAAGCTTTCTTT NA TRBJ1-1 NA TRBV11-3
CASRTQGYEQYF TGTGCCAGCAGAACACAGGGGTACGAGCAGTACTTC TRBD1 TRBJ2-7 NA TRBV6-5
CASSHPPKNTEAFF TGCGCCAGCAGCCATCCTCCTAAAAACACTGAAGCTTTCTTT NA TRBJ1-1 NA TRBV4-1
CATTGPFLEGLPHSYGYTF TGTGCCACTACGGGTCCCTTTTTAGAAGGCTTGCCCCATAGCTATGGCTACACCTTC NA TRBJ1-2 once TRBV7-9
CATTIGGRDGYTF TGTGCCACCACCATCGGGGGGCGCGATGGCTACACCTTC NA TRBJ1-2 NA TRBV2
CASSEGLAAYNEQFF TGTGCCAGCAGCGAGGGACTAGCGGCATACAATGAGCAGTTCTTC TRBD2 TRBJ2-1 NA TRBV9
CASKKTSGRNGEQFF TGTGCCAGTAAAAAGACTAGCGGGAGGAACGGTGAGCAGTTCTTC TRBD2 TRBJ2-1 once TRBV19
CASSLSGYGYTF TGTGCCAGCAGCTTATCGGGATATGGCTACACCTTC NA TRBJ1-2 few TRBV11-2
CASSDAREYQETQYF TGTGCCAGTAGTGATGCGCGGGAGTACCAAGAGACCCAGTACTTC TRBD2 TRBJ2-5 NA TRBV19
CASSLALRQGGGGETQYF TGCGCCAGCAGCTTGGCCCTACGACAGGGAGGAGGGGGAGAGACCCAGTACTTC NA TRBJ2-5 NA TRBV5-1
CASHTGGNQPQHF TGTGCCAGTCATACAGGGGGCAATCAGCCCCAGCATTTT TRBD1 TRBJ1-5 NA TRBV19
CASSWQGTDTQYF TGTGCCAGCAGTTGGCAGGGGACAGATACGCAGTATTTT NA TRBJ2-3 once TRBV27
CASSNSDWGQGSPGELFF TGCGCCAGCAGCAACTCCGATTGGGGACAGGGAAGTCCCGGGGAGCTGTTTTTT TRBD1 TRBJ2-2 NA TRBV5-1
CASSLDRVHGYTF TGTGCCAGCAGCCTGGACAGGGTCCATGGCTACACCTTC TRBD1 TRBJ1-2 NA TRBV5-6
CASSVGGHSYEQYF TGCGCCAGCAGTGTGGGGGGTCACTCCTACGAGCAGTACTTC NA TRBJ2-7 NA TRBV10-1
CASTFGTGDYNEQFF TGTGCCAGCACCTTTGGGACAGGGGACTACAATGAGCAGTTCTTC TRBD1 TRBJ2-1 few TRBV25-1
CATGLAGLGDTQYF TGTGCCACCGGACTAGCTGGTTTGGGGGATACGCAGTATTTT TRBD2 TRBJ2-3 NA TRBV27
CASSLRSGSDNEQFF TGTGCCAGCAGCTTAAGGTCAGGGTCGGACAATGAGCAGTTCTTC NA TRBJ2-1 NA TRBV7-3
CASSRDTANSGNTIYF TGTGCCAGTAGTAGGGACACGGCAAACTCTGGAAACACCATATATTTT NA TRBJ1-3 NA TRBV19
CASSKTTSGRAFEQFF TGCGCCAGCAGCAAAACCACTAGCGGGAGGGCCTTCGAGCAGTTCTTC TRBD2 TRBJ2-1 few TRBV5-1
CASSRGRAGDTQYF TGTGCCAGCAGCAGGGGGCGGGCAGGAGATACGCAGTATTTT TRBD1 TRBJ2-3 NA TRBV5-4
CASSPTEDTEAFF TGTGCCAGCAGCCCGACGGAGGATACTGAAGCTTTCTTT NA TRBJ1-1 NA TRBV7-9
CASSWTGVQETQYF TGTGCCAGCTCCTGGACAGGGGTCCAAGAGACCCAGTACTTC TRBD1 TRBJ2-5 NA TRBV18
CASREAGVWTEAFF TGTGCCAGCAGAGAAGCAGGGGTGTGGACTGAAGCTTTCTTT NA TRBJ1-1 NA TRBV25-1
CASTVHSTDTQYF TGTGCCAGCACTGTACATAGCACAGATACGCAGTATTTT NA TRBJ2-3 NA TRBV6-1
CASSESTSGRDTQYF TGCGCCAGCAGTGAGTCGACTAGCGGGAGGGATACGCAGTATTTT TRBD2 TRBJ2-3 NA TRBV10-1
CASSGQTGGNQPQHF TGTGCCAGTAGTGGCCAGACAGGGGGCAATCAGCCCCAGCATTTT TRBD1 TRBJ1-5 NA TRBV19
CASSRQGQSRTEAFF TGTGCCAGTAGTAGGCAGGGGCAGAGTCGCACTGAAGCTTTCTTT NA TRBJ1-1 NA TRBV19
CASSLWAGQEVTEAFF TGTGCCAGCAGCTTGTGGGCAGGGCAAGAGGTCACTGAAGCTTTCTTT NA TRBJ1-1 NA TRBV5-4
CASSPTYEREGREGDTQYF TGCGCCAGCAGCCCAACCTATGAGCGGGAGGGCCGGGAAGGAGATACGCAGTATTTT TRBD2 TRBJ2-3 NA TRBV5-1
CASSPRSGGPGETQYF TGCGCCAGCAGCCCTCGGAGCGGGGGACCAGGGGAGACCCAGTACTTC TRBD2 TRBJ2-5 few TRBV5-1
CASSLDRGNTEAFF TGTGCCAGCAGCTTAGACAGGGGAAACACTGAAGCTTTCTTT TRBD1 TRBJ1-1 NA TRBV7-6
CASSIKTSGSPLHF TGCGCCAGCAGCATCAAAACATCGGGTTCACCCCTCCACTTT NA TRBJ1-6 NA TRBV5-1
CASSEAPQGAGEQFF TGTGCCAGCAGTGAAGCGCCACAGGGGGCCGGTGAGCAGTTCTTC TRBD1 TRBJ2-1 NA TRBV6-1
CASSSLGGSMTRGYTF TGTGCCAGCAGTTCGTTGGGGGGAAGTATGACGCGGGGCTACACCTTC NA TRBJ1-2 NA TRBV27
CASSFGQGAYGYTF TGTGCCAGCAGCTTTGGACAGGGGGCCTATGGCTACACCTTC TRBD1 TRBJ1-2 few TRBV7-9
CASRHPARREGNEQFF TGCGCCAGCAGACACCCCGCACGGCGGGAGGGCAATGAGCAGTTCTTC TRBD2 TRBJ2-1 NA TRBV4-1
CASSLTSGRAEEQYF TGTGCCAGCAGTTTGACTAGCGGGAGGGCCGAAGAGCAGTACTTC TRBD2 TRBJ2-7 NA TRBV27